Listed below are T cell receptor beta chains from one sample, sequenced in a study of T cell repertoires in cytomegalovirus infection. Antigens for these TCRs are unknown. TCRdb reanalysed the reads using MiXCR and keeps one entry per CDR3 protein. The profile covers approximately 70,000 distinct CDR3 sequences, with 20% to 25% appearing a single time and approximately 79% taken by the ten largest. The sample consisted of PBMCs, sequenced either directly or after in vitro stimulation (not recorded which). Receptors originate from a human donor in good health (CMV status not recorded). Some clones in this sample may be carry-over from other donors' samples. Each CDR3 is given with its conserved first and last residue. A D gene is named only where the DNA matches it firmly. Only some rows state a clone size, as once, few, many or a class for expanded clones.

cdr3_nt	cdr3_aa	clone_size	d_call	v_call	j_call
TGTGCCTGGAGCCGCGGGGCGGGCACTGAAGCTTTCTTT	CAWSRGAGTEAFF	.	.	TRBV30	TRBJ1-1
TGCAGCGTTGTGCGTGCTGAAGCTTTCTTT	CSVVRAEAFF	.	.	TRBV29-1	TRBJ1-1
TGTGCCAGCAGCAAACTGGGAGAGACCCAGTACTTC	CASSKLGETQYF	many	.	TRBV7-2	TRBJ2-5
TGTGCCAGCAGCTTGGTAGCGGGAGGCCTCAATGAGCAGTTCTTC	CASSLVAGGLNEQFF	many	TRBD2	TRBV7-2	TRBJ2-1
TGTGCCAGCAGTTTGAGGACAGAAGGAAACACCATATATTTT	CASSLRTEGNTIYF	few	.	TRBV12-3/TRBV12-4	TRBJ1-3
TGTGCCAGCTCGGGTCAGTTGGGTGAAGCTTTCTTT	CASSGQLGEAFF	many	.	TRBV27	TRBJ1-1
TGTGCCAGCAGCTCCAGTTCTGAAGCTTTCTTT	CASSSSSEAFF	few	.	TRBV7-6	TRBJ1-1
TGTGCCAGCAGTCGGGGGGACACCATATATTTT	CASSRGDTIYF	.	.	TRBV6-1	TRBJ1-3
TGTGCCAGAAAAACGGGAGTTCGGAACACCGGGGAGCTGTTTTTT	CARKTGVRNTGELFF	many	.	TRBV7-3	TRBJ2-2
TGTGCCATCAGTGGAGGTGGGATAGATACGCAGTATTTT	CAISGGGIDTQYF	.	.	TRBV10-3	TRBJ2-3
TGCAGTGCGGACAGGGGCCCCGGGTACGAGCAGTACTTC	CSADRGPGYEQYF	few	TRBD1	TRBV20-1	TRBJ2-7
TGTGCCAGCAGCTTAGTAGAGGGGGCGCCCGGCTATGGCTACACCTTC	CASSLVEGAPGYGYTF	many	TRBD1	TRBV7-2	TRBJ1-2
TGTGCCAGCAGCCCCTTCATGGGTGAAGCTTTCTTT	CASSPFMGEAFF	few	.	TRBV7-9	TRBJ1-1
TGTGCCAGCATGGGGGGTGAAAAACTGTTTTTT	CASMGGEKLFF	.	.	TRBV2	TRBJ1-4
TGTGCCATCAGGGGACTAGAAGAAGAGACCCAGTACTTC	CAIRGLEEETQYF	.	TRBD2	TRBV10-3	TRBJ2-5
TGTGCCAGCAGTTCGACAGGGCCGAATTCACCCCTCCACTTT	CASSSTGPNSPLHF	few	TRBD1	TRBV12-3/TRBV12-4	TRBJ1-6
TGTGCCAGCAGAACGTCGGGGGTAGGGACTGAAGCTTTCTTT	CASRTSGVGTEAFF	few	.	TRBV7-9	TRBJ1-1
TGTGCCAGCAGTGGGGGGCCCAGCTCCTACAATGAGCAGTTCTTC	CASSGGPSSYNEQFF	.	.	TRBV2	TRBJ2-1
TGTGCCACCAGTTTCGGACAGGGGGCCGTCGGAGCTTTCTTT	CATSFGQGAVGAFF	.	TRBD1	TRBV24-1	TRBJ1-1
TGTGCCATCATCGGGGGCCAGGGCCCTTCCGGGGAGCTGTTTTTT	CAIIGGQGPSGELFF	.	.	TRBV10-3	TRBJ2-2
TGTGCCTGGACTGGACAGGGTGTGGACATTCAGTACTTC	CAWTGQGVDIQYF	few	TRBD1	TRBV30	TRBJ2-4
TGTGCCAGTAGTATTAGCCAGGGAGGTCAGCCCCAGCATTTT	CASSISQGGQPQHF	.	.	TRBV19	TRBJ1-5
TGTGCCAGCAGACGCTTTCCGGGACAGGGGGTGAGCTCCTACAATGAGCAGTTCTTC	CASRRFPGQGVSSYNEQFF	.	TRBD1	TRBV6-5	TRBJ2-1
TGTGCCAGCTCCCAGGAGGGAGGTCTAACCGGGGAGCTGTTTTTT	CASSQEGGLTGELFF	few	.	TRBV2	TRBJ2-2
TGTGCCAGCAGTTTATATTTGGGACATCGAGACACTGAAGCTTTCTTT	CASSLYLGHRDTEAFF	medium-sized	.	TRBV12-3/TRBV12-4	TRBJ1-1
TGTGCCAGTAGTAGGGCTTCTCGCCTAGCGGGAGACACCGGGGAGCTGTTTTTT	CASSRASRLAGDTGELFF	few	TRBD2	TRBV19	TRBJ2-2
TGCAGTGCTAGACCTAGCGGGAGGGGGAGTGAGCAGTTCTTC	CSARPSGRGSEQFF	few	TRBD2	TRBV20-1	TRBJ2-1
TGTGCCAGCAGCTTTATAAATCAGCCCCAGCATTTT	CASSFINQPQHF	.	.	TRBV5-6	TRBJ1-5
TGTGCCAGCAGCTCAGACAGGGCAAATCGTGGAAACACCATATATTTT	CASSSDRANRGNTIYF	many	TRBD1	TRBV7-8	TRBJ1-3
TGTGCCAGCAGCTCCGGGCAGGGGGCCTCTGGGGCCAACGTCCTGACTTTC	CASSSGQGASGANVLTF	many	TRBD1	TRBV7-2	TRBJ2-6
TGTGCCAGCACCTCGGAGAGGGGGCGCTTAGACACTGAAGCTTTCTTT	CASTSERGRLDTEAFF	.	TRBD1	TRBV6-1	TRBJ1-1
TGTGCCAGCAGCTTAAGCAGGGGGCATTCCTTTGGCTACACCTTC	CASSLSRGHSFGYTF	.	TRBD1	TRBV7-2	TRBJ1-2
TGTGCCAGCAGCGGGGGGAGACAAGCCTCGAATGAGCAGTTCTTC	CASSGGRQASNEQFF	few	.	TRBV9	TRBJ2-1
TGTGCCAGCAGTTTACCGGGACTGGGTGAAAAACTGTTTTTT	CASSLPGLGEKLFF	.	.	TRBV28	TRBJ1-4
TGTGCCAGCAGCCGGGACGGGTTCACCGGGGAGCTGTTTTTT	CASSRDGFTGELFF	few	.	TRBV7-2	TRBJ2-2
TGTGCCAGCACTTACGGGGGCTATGGCTACACCTTC	CASTYGGYGYTF	few	.	TRBV6-5	TRBJ1-2
TGTGCCAGCAGCCGTTGGCCGGGAAGCAATCAGCCCCAGCATTTT	CASSRWPGSNQPQHF	many	.	TRBV7-2	TRBJ1-5
TGTGCCAGCAGCTTAGATCGGACAGGGAAGGGGTACTTC	CASSLDRTGKGYF	many	TRBD1	TRBV7-2	TRBJ2-5
TGTGCCAGTACCCTTAGCGATGAGCAGTTCTTC	CASTLSDEQFF	few	.	TRBV19	TRBJ2-1
TGTGCCAGCAGCGCGACTAGCAAGCTTCTCGATACGCAGTATTTT	CASSATSKLLDTQYF	.	TRBD2	TRBV7-2	TRBJ2-3
TGTGCCAGCAGGATGGGACTTCACACCGGGGAGCTGTTTTTT	CASRMGLHTGELFF	few	.	TRBV5-3	TRBJ2-2
TGTGCCAGCAGCCAGATAGCGGGAGGGACAGATACGCAGTATTTT	CASSQIAGGTDTQYF	.	TRBD2	TRBV11-3	TRBJ2-3
TGTGCCAGCAGTAGGGGACTAGCGGGAGAAAAGTTGTTCTTC	CASSRGLAGEKLFF	few	TRBD2	TRBV6-5	TRBJ2-1
TGTGCCAGCAGCCCAGGGGGACCGGGGGAGACCCAGTACTTC	CASSPGGPGETQYF	.	TRBD1	TRBV12-3/TRBV12-4	TRBJ2-5
TGTGCCAGCAGATTTAGCGGGGCACACTACGAGCAGTACTTC	CASRFSGAHYEQYF	.	TRBD2	TRBV6-1	TRBJ2-7
TGTGCCAGCAGCTTACCTACAGGGGCCGGCTCGGGGCCCCAGCATTTT	CASSLPTGAGSGPQHF	many	TRBD1	TRBV7-8	TRBJ1-5
TGTGCCAGCAGCTCGGGACTAGCGGGATTCGACAATGAGCAGTTCTTC	CASSSGLAGFDNEQFF	many	TRBD2	TRBV7-7	TRBJ2-1
TGTGCCAGTAGTATATTCGGGAGTGAGAACACTGAAGCTTTCTTT	CASSIFGSENTEAFF	few	.	TRBV19	TRBJ1-1
TGCGCCAGCAGCCAAGATGAAGGTAGAGCTAATGAAAAACTGTTTTTT	CASSQDEGRANEKLFF	many	.	TRBV4-3	TRBJ1-4
TGTGCCAGCAGTTACGGGCCGGGGGGTCAGCCCCAGCATTTT	CASSYGPGGQPQHF	.	.	TRBV6-5	TRBJ1-5
TGCGCCAGCAGCCAAGGACAGGGCAACACTGAAGCTTTCTTT	CASSQGQGNTEAFF	.	TRBD1	TRBV4-1	TRBJ1-1
TGTGCCAGCTCACCTGATCAGCGTCAGCCCCAGCATTTT	CASSPDQRQPQHF	few	.	TRBV18	TRBJ1-5
TGTGCCAGCAGTTTGAGGGGGACAGGGGTCTACGAGCAGTACTTC	CASSLRGTGVYEQYF	.	TRBD1	TRBV12-3/TRBV12-4	TRBJ2-7
TGTGCCAGCAAAGCGGGAGTCGGAACCTACGAGCAGTACTTC	CASKAGVGTYEQYF	few	TRBD2	TRBV12-3/TRBV12-4	TRBJ2-7
TGTGCCAGTATGATGGGGGGCAATCAGCCCCAGCATTTT	CASMMGGNQPQHF	few	.	TRBV19	TRBJ1-5